These T cell receptor beta chains were read from a single sample in a study of cytomegalovirus exposure and HLA in healthy donors. Libraries were prepared by immunoSEQ multiplex PCR; TCRdb keeps only in-frame clonotypes and omits some of them. This sample has 200,000 to 250,000 clones, with 70% to 85% found just once. The sequenced material came from PBMCs. The receptor source for this set is a man between 45 and 60 years old in good health and CMV-seronegative. Both conserved end residues are part of each CDR3. The order of the fields is V gene, D gene, clone size, J gene, CDR3 protein, CDR3 DNA. A D gene is named only where the DNA matches it firmly. Size values are once, few and many counts, or a class for expanded clones, and some rows have none.

V: TRBV25-1; D: TRBD1; size: few; J: TRBJ2-7; CDR3: CASGGQDRAYEQYF; DNA: TGTGCCAGCGGGGGGCAGGACAGGGCCTACGAGCAGTACTTC
V: TRBV2; D: TRBD1; size: -; J: TRBJ2-2; CDR3: CASRRQGAGTGELFF; DNA: TGTGCCAGCAGGAGACAGGGTGCGGGCACCGGGGAGCTGTTTTTT
V: TRBV18; D: -; size: -; J: TRBJ1-1; CDR3: CASSPRTDENTEAFF; DNA: TGTGCCAGCTCACCACGTACAGACGAGAACACTGAAGCTTTCTTT
V: TRBV5-1; D: -; size: -; J: TRBJ1-4; CDR3: CASSFTGSTNEKLFF; DNA: TGCGCCAGCAGCTTTACAGGGAGTACTAATGAAAAACTGTTTTTT
V: TRBV5-1; D: TRBD1; size: -; J: TRBJ2-2; CDR3: CASSVGLQTGGIGELFF; DNA: TGCGCCAGCAGCGTAGGCCTTCAGACAGGGGGTATCGGGGAGCTGTTTTTT
V: TRBV30; D: TRBD2; size: -; J: TRBJ2-5; CDR3: CAWRLAGGETQYF; DNA: TGTGCCTGGAGACTAGCGGGGGGAGAGACCCAGTACTTC
V: TRBV28; D: -; size: once; J: TRBJ2-7; CDR3: CASSSRTPSYEQYF; DNA: TGTGCCAGCAGTTCGCGGACACCTTCCTACGAGCAGTACTTC
V: TRBV7-9; D: -; size: -; J: TRBJ2-1; CDR3: CASSSRASVRDEQFF; DNA: TGTGCCAGCAGCTCCAGGGCCTCTGTCCGCGATGAGCAGTTCTTC
V: TRBV5-1; D: TRBD1; size: -; J: TRBJ1-1; CDR3: CASSLVGTGQTEAFF; DNA: TGCGCCAGCAGCTTGGTCGGGACAGGGCAAACTGAAGCTTTCTTT
V: TRBV15; D: TRBD1; size: -; J: TRBJ1-1; CDR3: CATSRTDRGGEAFF; DNA: TGTGCCACCAGCAGAACTGACAGGGGCGGTGAAGCTTTCTTT
V: TRBV30; D: TRBD1; size: -; J: TRBJ1-4; CDR3: CAYSRQGRNEKLFF; DNA: TGTGCCTACTCCAGACAGGGTAGGAACGAAAAACTGTTTTTT
V: TRBV29-1; D: -; size: -; J: TRBJ1-2; CDR3: CSVARGGGDGYTF; DNA: TGCAGCGTGGCCAGGGGCGGTGGGGATGGCTACACCTTC
V: TRBV30; D: TRBD1; size: -; J: TRBJ2-5; CDR3: CAWSVLGQGALETQYF; DNA: TGTGCCTGGAGTGTACTCGGCCAGGGGGCGTTGGAGACCCAGTACTTC
V: TRBV7-9; D: TRBD1; size: few; J: TRBJ2-1; CDR3: CSSSLLTGQSSYNEQFF; DNA: TGTTCCAGCAGCCTATTAACGGGACAGAGCTCCTACAATGAGCAGTTCTTC
V: TRBV7-9; D: -; size: -; J: TRBJ2-5; CDR3: CASSLAPQETQYF; DNA: TGTGCCAGCAGCTTAGCCCCGCAAGAGACCCAGTACTTC
V: TRBV6-6; D: TRBD1; size: -; J: TRBJ2-7; CDR3: CASSPDRASYEQYF; DNA: TGTGCCAGCAGTCCGGACAGGGCTTCCTACGAGCAGTACTTC
V: TRBV7-8; D: -; size: -; J: TRBJ2-4; CDR3: CASSLAPAGVKNIQYF; DNA: TGTGCCAGCAGCTTAGCTCCGGCAGGGGTCAAAAACATTCAGTACTTC
V: TRBV28; D: -; size: -; J: TRBJ2-7; CDR3: CASRGRSYEQYF; DNA: TGTGCCAGCAGGGGCCGATCCTACGAGCAGTACTTC
V: TRBV6-1; D: -; size: -; J: TRBJ2-7; CDR3: CASSDLYEQYF; DNA: TGTGCCAGCAGTGACCTCTACGAGCAGTACTTC
V: TRBV14; D: TRBD2; size: -; J: TRBJ2-3; CDR3: CASSQDWGLAGVDTQYF; DNA: TGTGCCAGCAGCCAAGACTGGGGACTAGCGGGAGTAGATACGCAGTATTTT
V: TRBV18; D: TRBD1; size: -; J: TRBJ1-1; CDR3: CASSPPGQGDTEAFF; DNA: TGTGCCAGCTCACCCCCGGGACAGGGGGACACTGAAGCTTTCTTT
V: TRBV9; D: -; size: -; J: TRBJ2-7; CDR3: CASSVDPSSYEQYF; DNA: TGTGCCAGCAGCGTAGACCCTAGCTCCTACGAGCAGTACTTC
V: TRBV11-1; D: -; size: -; J: TRBJ2-2; CDR3: CASSPGGPRGELFF; DNA: TGTGCCAGCAGCCCAGGAGGACCGAGGGGGGAGCTGTTTTTT
V: TRBV7-9; D: TRBD1; size: once; J: TRBJ1-5; CDR3: CSSSSSSGRGLDQPQHF; DNA: TGTTCCAGCAGCTCCTCCAGCGGCAGGGGGCTCGATCAGCCCCAGCATTTT
V: TRBV2; D: -; size: -; J: TRBJ2-2; CDR3: CASSRGWDTGELFF; DNA: TGTGCCAGCAGTCGGGGGTGGGACACCGGGGAGCTGTTTTTT
V: TRBV28; D: -; size: -; J: TRBJ2-5; CDR3: CASSSGLAGETQYF; DNA: TGTGCCAGCAGTTCCGGCCTGGCGGGAGAGACCCAGTACTTC
V: TRBV5-1; D: TRBD1; size: -; J: TRBJ1-2; CDR3: CASSPQGEYGYTF; DNA: TGCGCCAGCAGCCCGCAGGGGGAGTATGGCTACACCTTC
V: TRBV11-2; D: TRBD2; size: -; J: TRBJ2-1; CDR3: CASSYGRWYNEQFF; DNA: TGTGCCAGCAGCTACGGGAGGTGGTACAATGAGCAGTTCTTC
V: TRBV5-1; D: TRBD1; size: -; J: TRBJ2-7; CDR3: CASSSDRGLGEQYF; DNA: TGCGCCAGCAGCTCGGACAGGGGCTTGGGGGAGCAGTACTTC
V: TRBV2; D: -; size: -; J: TRBJ1-1; CDR3: CASGRGFTEAFF; DNA: TGTGCCAGCGGCAGGGGATTCACTGAAGCTTTCTTT
V: TRBV6-6; D: TRBD1; size: -; J: TRBJ1-1; CDR3: CASSLQGSTEAFF; DNA: TGTGCCAGCAGTCTACAGGGGTCCACTGAAGCTTTCTTT
V: TRBV19; D: TRBD1; size: -; J: TRBJ1-5; CDR3: CASSTTGTNQPQHF; DNA: TGTGCCAGTAGTACGACAGGGACGAATCAGCCCCAGCATTTT
V: TRBV7-3; D: TRBD1; size: -; J: TRBJ1-2; CDR3: CASSFGEGAGYTF; DNA: TGTGCCAGCAGCTTTGGCGAGGGGGCTGGCTACACCTTC
V: TRBV2; D: TRBD1; size: -; J: TRBJ2-7; CDR3: CASRGQVGHEQYF; DNA: TGTGCCAGCAGGGGACAGGTGGGACACGAGCAGTACTTC
V: TRBV9; D: TRBD2; size: -; J: TRBJ2-3; CDR3: CASSPSGADTDTQYF; DNA: TGTGCCAGCAGCCCGAGCGGGGCAGACACAGATACGCAGTATTTT
V: TRBV28; D: TRBD1; size: -; J: TRBJ1-4; CDR3: CASRTTGTGVKLFF; DNA: TGTGCCAGCAGAACTACCGGGACAGGGGTAAAACTGTTTTTT
V: TRBV27; D: TRBD1; size: -; J: TRBJ2-6; CDR3: CASSYDAYRGSGANVLTF; DNA: TGTGCCAGCAGTTACGACGCGTACAGGGGTTCTGGGGCCAACGTCCTGACTTTC